The 27 T cell receptor beta chains presented below share a single source sample, sequenced in a study of blood T cells in healthy people across ages. Together with a sample-barcoded 5' primer, a J-beta primer mix was included in a second PCR lasting about 7 to 11 cycles. TCRdb re-called the 5' RACE reads with MiXCR, one entry per CDR3 protein. This sample carries around 670,000 distinct CDR3 sequences, around 31% of them seen once, and the ten largest clones take 15% to 17%. Sequencing used blood. Receptors were obtained from a woman of 80 years or more in good health.

In the case of this clonotype: A much more abundant neighbour one base away suggests this may be a read error. V and J are TRBV6-6 and TRBJ2-7; TRBD2 matches at 12 bases. CDR3 length: 17 amino acids. V was clipped by 6 bases and J by 0 bases; unmatched bases: 9. Germline-derived CDR1 and CDR2 are MNHNY and SVGAGI (reference sequence). The CDR3 spells CASSPSGLAGNSYEQYF. CDR3 bases: TGTGCCAGCAGCCCAAGTGGACTAGCGGGGAACTCCTACGAGCAGTACTTC.

This clonotype was picked up many times. The rearrangement uses TRBV12-3 or TRBV12-4 and TRBJ1-4, with D tentatively TRBD1 (6 bases). Trimming removed 6 bases at V and 4 bases at J, with 15 bases between. The CDR3 is 15 amino acids. The CDR3 region has the DNA TGTGCCAGCAGGTCGGACAGAGGCTTTAATGAAAAACTGTTTTTT. Encoded protein: CASRSDRGFNEKLFF.

The rearrangement uses TRBV20-1 and TRBJ1-4, with 11 bases matching TRBD1. The length of the CDR3 is 16 residues. Trimming at V came to 3 bases and at J to 8 bases, leaving 11 bases not matched to a gene. CDR1 is DFQATT and CDR2 is SNEGSKA in the germline V gene (reference sequence). CDR3 in amino acids: CSARPGQGVPREKLFF. In DNA form, the CDR3 reads TGCAGTGCTAGGCCGGGACAGGGGGTCCCTAGGGAAAAACTGTTTTTT.

This clonotype has a count of ten or more. V gene TRBV5-1 combines with J gene TRBJ2-7; 10 nucleotides align to TRBD2. There are 13 residues in the CDR3. The germline V gene encodes CDR1 SGHRS and CDR2 YFSETQ. The V segment lost 6 bases and the J segment 4 bases; nucleotides outside the gene matches: 4. The CDR3 DNA reads as TGCGCCAGCACTAGCGGGGGAGGTTACGAGCAGTACTTC. Translation gives CASTSGGGYEQYF.

The table lists this clonotype with many counts. The chain joins TRBV4-1 to TRBJ2-7, with 9 bases that match TRBD1. Germline trimming cut 5 bases from V and 5 bases from J; bases unmatched to any gene: 7. CDR1 and CDR2 (germline): MGHRA, YSYEKL. This CDR3 region has 14 residues. The CDR3 loop is CASSTGGAGDEQYF. As DNA, the CDR3 is TGCGCCAGCAGCACAGGGGGCGCCGGAGACGAGCAGTACTTC.

This clonotype was observed many times. The rearrangement joins TRBV6-6 to TRBJ1-5; D is ambiguous. Trimming left V 7 bases short and J 5 bases short, with 9 bases between. The CDR3 has 12 amino acids. From germline, CDR1 is MNHNY and CDR2 SVGAGI (reference sequence). The CDR3 reads CASTASDQPQHF. CDR3 nucleotides: TGTGCCAGCACCGCCAGTGATCAGCCCCAGCATTTT.

V is TRBV4-1 and J is TRBJ1-5, with D possibly being TRBD1 (6 bases). This CDR3 is 15 amino acids long. Trimming removed 4 bases at V and 7 bases at J, with 17 bases between. In germline, CDR1 is MGHRA, CDR2 YSYEKL. The CDR3, as DNA: TGCGCCAGCAGCCGCATTACAGGGATGGGACAGCCCCAGCATTTT. Translation gives CASSRITGMGQPQHF.

This clonotype was seen a single time. This chain joins TRBV5-1 and TRBJ2-7, with 7 bases aligning to TRBD1. Trimming cost V 4 bases and J 0 bases; bases outside gene matches: 7. This CDR3 comprises 15 residues. Germline-derived CDR1 and CDR2 are SGHRS and YFSETQ. The chain's CDR3 is CASSTRQGSSYEQYF. The CDR3 DNA reads as TGCGCCAGCAGCACACGACAGGGCAGCTCCTACGAGCAGTACTTC.

The chain recombines TRBV20-1 with TRBJ2-7, with no clear D. V lost 0 bases, J lost 5 bases, and 2 bases lay in between. The germline V gene encodes CDR1 DFQATT and CDR2 SNEGSKA (reference sequence). This CDR3 spans 10 amino acids. The CDR3, as DNA: TGCAGTGCTAGAGAGCACGAGCAGTACTTC. As protein: CSAREHEQYF.

This clonotype was detected ten times or more. The V gene is TRBV5-1, the J gene TRBJ1-2; perhaps TRBD1 as D (6 bases). V was trimmed by 3 bases and J by 8 bases, leaving 14 bases between them. From germline, CDR1 is SGHRS and CDR2 YFSETQ. CDR3 length: 13 residues. CDR3 coding DNA: TGCGCCAGCAGCTATACGGACAGCGAAGGCTACACCTTC. Its translation: CASSYTDSEGYTF.

This clonotype showed up many times. The chain employs TRBV6-5 and TRBJ2-5, with D possibly being TRBD2 (5 bases). The CDR3 has 15 residues. Trimming took 0 bases from V and 5 from J, leaving 13 bases between them. Germline V gene lookup returns CDR1 MNHEY and CDR2 SVGAGI. The CDR3: CASSYSGLPGETQYF. The CDR3 bases are TGTGCCAGCAGTTACTCTGGGCTCCCGGGGGAGACCCAGTACTTC.

This clonotype was seen many times. A read error may explain this, as a much larger clone is one base away. This rearrangement joins TRBV6-2 or TRBV6-3 to TRBJ2-5; the D is unclear. The end of the DNA fits TRBJ2-7 better, so the J call may be wrong. This CDR3 has 12 residues. Germline lookup yields CDR1 MNHEY and CDR2 SVGEGT. The CDR3, as DNA: TGTGCCAGCAGTTACTCTCGGGTCGAGCAGTACTTC. It encodes CASSYSRVEQYF.

The V and J genes are TRBV5-1 and TRBJ1-3; 11 nucleotides align to TRBD1. CDR1 and CDR2 from the germline V gene are SGHRS and YFSETQ. This CDR3 has 19 residues. After removal of 2 bases from V and 2 bases from J, the junction contained 12 bases not matched to a gene. The DNA for the CDR3 is TGCGCCAGCAGCTTAACCCCAACTACGGGACAGGGGGCTGGAAACACCATATATTTT. Translating gives CASSLTPTTGQGAGNTIYF.

Ten or more counts support this clonotype. This chain links TRBV11-3 with TRBJ2-3; D is unclear. The CDR3 covers 15 residues. CDR1 and CDR2 (germline): SGHNT, YENEEA. V lost 1 base and J 0 bases, leaving 8 bases between the germline ends. The CDR3 DNA follows: TGTGCCAGCAGCTTAGGTGTCAAGAGCACAGATACGCAGTATTTT. Its protein is CASSLGVKSTDTQYF.

In its sample, this clonotype was seen many times. The chain employs TRBV20-1 and TRBJ2-3; 8 nucleotides agree with TRBD2. The V segment lost 3 bases and the J segment 1 base; nucleotides outside the gene matches: 6. The CDR3 is made up of 15 amino acids. Germline CDR1 reads DFQATT; CDR2 reads SNEGSKA (reference sequence). The CDR3 region is CSASPLSGGTDTQYF. The CDR3 DNA reads as TGCAGTGCTAGTCCCCTTAGCGGGGGCACAGATACGCAGTATTTT.

CDR3 sequence reads: CASSEDSGANVLTF. The CDR3 nucleotides are TGTGCCAGTAGTGAGGACTCTGGGGCCAACGTCCTGACTTTC. The rearrangement links TRBV19 to TRBJ2-6; D is unclear. Germline V lookup: CDR1 LNHDA, CDR2 SQIVND (reference sequence). CDR3 length equals 14 residues. V was shortened by 5 bases and J by 0 bases, with 5 bases between the two germline ends.

This clonotype was recorded at least ten times. The V and J genes are TRBV7-2 and TRBJ2-1, with 10 bases fitting TRBD1. There are 16 residues in the CDR3. CDR1 SGHTA and CDR2 FQGNSA come from the germline V gene. The V gene end was trimmed by 4 bases and the J gene end by 8 bases; junction bases not matched to a gene: 11. In DNA, the CDR3 is TGTGCCAGCAGCTCAGCGGGACAGGGGAATCGGGATGAGCAGTTCTTC. As protein: CASSSAGQGNRDEQFF.

This clonotype turned up a few times. The V gene is TRBV6-1, the J gene TRBJ2-3; 7 positions match TRBD2. From germline, CDR1 is MNHNS and CDR2 SASEGT. This CDR3 contains 18 residues. Unmatched junction bases numbered 12, after V lost 2 bases and J lost 1 base. The CDR3 protein is CASSETGFAAGGTDTQYF. The CDR3 DNA reads TGTGCCAGCAGTGAAACGGGTTTTGCGGCGGGGGGCACAGATACGCAGTATTTT.

This chain links TRBV7-2 with TRBJ2-7, with 9 positions matching TRBD1. Germline V CDR1 and CDR2: SGHTA, FQGNSA. The ends lost 1 base at V and 3 bases at J; junction bases unmatched: 4. The CDR3 length is 15 residues. CDR3 coding DNA: TGTGCCAGCAGCTTAGGGGACAGGGCTATCTACGAGCAGTACTTC. Translation: CASSLGDRAIYEQYF.

This clonotype was picked up many times. This sequence joins TRBV6-2 or TRBV6-3 and TRBJ2-3; 9 bases map to TRBD2. Germline loops: CDR1 MNHEY, CDR2 SVGEGT. After removal of 2 bases from V and 5 bases from J, the junction contained 5 bases not matched to a gene. The CDR3 runs to 15 residues. The CDR3 region is CASSYAGGQIDTQYF. The CDR3 DNA sequence: TGTGCCAGCAGTTACGCGGGGGGGCAAATAGATACGCAGTATTTT.

This clonotype was seen at least ten times. V usage is TRBV7-9 and J usage is TRBJ1-5; 7 bases map to TRBD1. The CDR3 is made up of 15 amino acids. Trimming removed 4 bases from V and 0 bases from J; junction bases left unmatched: 3. Germline-derived CDR1 and CDR2 are SEHNR and FQNEAQ (reference sequence). CDR3 DNA sequence: TGTGCCAGCAGCTCACAGGGGATTAGCAATCAGCCCCAGCATTTT. It specifies CASSSQGISNQPQHF.

The J gene is TRBJ2-1, the V gene TRBV5-1; tentative D call: TRBD2 (6 bases). Matching the DNA end better, TRBJ2-7 makes the J call doubtful. From germline, CDR1 is SGHRS and CDR2 YFSETQ. The length of the CDR3 is 15 residues. The CDR3: CASSLSWDFYNEQYF. The CDR3 DNA sequence: TGCGCCAGCAGCTTGTCGTGGGACTTCTACAATGAGCAGTACTTC.

The J gene is TRBJ1-2, the V gene TRBV12-3 or TRBV12-4; TRBD1 agrees at 7 bases. The length of the CDR3 is 14 residues. Losses at the gene ends were 6 bases for V and 4 bases for J; bases not matched to a gene: 8. The CDR3, as DNA: TGTGCCAGCAGGCTCGGGGGACAGCTCTATGGCTACACCTTC. As protein: CASRLGGQLYGYTF.

The rearrangement uses TRBV6-1 and TRBJ1-3; D ambiguous. CDR1 and CDR2 (germline): MNHNS, SASEGT. The CDR3 contains 17 residues. V was cut by 4 bases and J by 3 bases, with 19 bases left in between. Written as DNA, the CDR3 is TGTGCCAGCAGTGTTAAGCTCGGCGGGGTCATTGGAAACACCATATATTTT. Translation gives CASSVKLGGVIGNTIYF.

This sequence joins TRBV7-3 and TRBJ1-1, with 8 bases identical to TRBD1. V trimming: 8 bases; J trimming: 4 bases; junction bases outside the gene matches: 6. Germline assignment: CDR1 SGHTA and CDR2 FQGTGA. The CDR3 totals 13 residues. This CDR3 is CASGAGGGTEAFF. CDR3 coding DNA: TGTGCCAGCGGTGCAGGGGGCGGCACTGAAGCTTTCTTT. The whole variable domain, filled in from reference TRBV7-3 and TRBJ1-1, reads GAGVSQTPSNKVTEKGKYVELRCDPISGHTALYWYRQSLGQGPEFLIYFQGTGAADDSGLPNDRFFAVRPEGSVSTLKIQRTERGDSAVYLCASGAGGGTEAFFGQGTRLTVV.

The chain employs TRBV27 and TRBJ1-2; weak D call: TRBD1 (6 bases). This CDR3 spans 15 amino acids. In germline, CDR1 is MNHEY, CDR2 SMNVEV (reference sequence). Trimming removed 5 bases from V and 0 bases from J, with 13 bases in between. This chain's CDR3 is CASSPRQAPNYGYTF. In DNA, the CDR3 is TGTGCCAGCAGTCCGCGACAGGCTCCTAACTATGGCTACACCTTC.

Note on this clonotype: One base away lies a much larger clone, so this may be a sequencing read error. The CDR3 is CASIRDERETQYF. DNA of the CDR3: TGTGCCAGCATAAGGGATGAAAGAGAGACCCAGTACTTC. The chain links TRBV7-8 to TRBJ2-5; D is uncertain. CDR1 SGHVS and CDR2 FQNEAQ come from the germline V gene. The ends were cut back, 7 bases at V and 4 bases at J, with 13 bases in the middle. The CDR3 is 13 amino acids. Complete variable domain (other parts from reference TRBV7-8 and TRBJ2-5): GAGVSQSPRYKVAKRGQDVALRCDPISGHVSLFWYQQALGQGPEFLTYFQNEAQLDKSGLPSDRFFAERPEGSVSTLKIQRTQQEDSAVYLCASIRDERETQYFGPGTRLLVL.